This T cell receptor beta chain is from a study of human T cells and chemical hapten exposure. At the level of the study: Upper back patch tests used 0.01% DPC, scored after 6 days. TCR yields differed between samples (mainly from small differences in pooled library volume). Regarding the study as a whole: No change in TCRs above 1 in 1000 frequency was produced by DPC sensitization.

V lost 4 bases and J 0 bases, leaving 12 bases between the germline ends. The CDR3 runs to 14 residues. The V gene's germline CDR1 is SQVTM and CDR2 ANQGSEA. There are a few counts of this clonotype. What it binds is unknown. From the RACE reads, TCRdb called clonotypes with MiXCR, one entry per CDR3 protein. The sample gives more than 250,000 distinct CDR3 sequences, 7.7% of which show up once; around 1.2% is in the top ten. Time point of the sample: pre-sensitization, week 0. Treatment indicated: therapeutic diphenylcyclopropenone sensitization with weekly scalp DPC. The genes are TRBV29-1 and TRBJ2-5, with D possibly called TRBD1 or TRBD2 (5 bases each). Sequencing used whole blood, obtained in connection with sensitization to the hapten diphenylcyclopropenone (DPC). The clonotype originates from a man between 18 and 35 years old with alopecia areata. Some clones in this sample may be carry-over from other donors' samples. The CDR3 nucleotides are TGCAGCGTTGCACTAGGGGTATACCAAGAGACCCAGTACTTC. This codes for CSVALGVYQETQYF.